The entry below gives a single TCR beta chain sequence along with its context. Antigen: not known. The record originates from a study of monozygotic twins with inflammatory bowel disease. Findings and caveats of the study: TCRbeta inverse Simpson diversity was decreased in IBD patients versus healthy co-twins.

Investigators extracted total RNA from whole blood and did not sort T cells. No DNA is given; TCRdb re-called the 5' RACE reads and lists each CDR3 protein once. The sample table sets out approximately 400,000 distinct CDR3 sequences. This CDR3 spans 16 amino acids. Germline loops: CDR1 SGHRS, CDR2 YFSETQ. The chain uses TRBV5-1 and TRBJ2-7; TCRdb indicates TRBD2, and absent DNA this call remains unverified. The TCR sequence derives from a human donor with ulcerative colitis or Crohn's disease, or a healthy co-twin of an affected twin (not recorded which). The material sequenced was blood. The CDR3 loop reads CASNSTRGALPYEQYF.